Sequencing of this T cell receptor (beta chain) was carried out in a study of T cells after yellow fever vaccination. Study-wide results and caveats: Post-booster samples contained most primary-vaccination clones (nearly 98% CD4, approximately 88% CD8).

TCRdb reprocessed the 5' RACE reads with MiXCR, giving one entry per CDR3 protein. The repertoire holds approximately 250,000 distinct CDR3 sequences, with approximately 3.6% as singletons. This clonotype appeared many times. Its antigen is as yet unknown. The CDR3 length is 13 residues. Germline CDR1 and CDR2: GTSNPN and SVGIG (reference sequence). Trimming left V 3 bases short and J 1 base short, with 9 bases between. This TCR derives from a man aged 18-30 years who received the YFV17D yellow fever vaccine. Here the sequenced sample was PBMCs, taken 15 days after the yellow fever booster vaccination. This chain connects TRBV30 to TRBJ2-5, with TRBD1 as a possible D gene (5 bases). CDR3 sequence reads: CAWRGAFQETQYF. The CDR3, as DNA: TGTGCCTGGAGAGGGGCCTTCCAAGAGACCCAGTACTTC.